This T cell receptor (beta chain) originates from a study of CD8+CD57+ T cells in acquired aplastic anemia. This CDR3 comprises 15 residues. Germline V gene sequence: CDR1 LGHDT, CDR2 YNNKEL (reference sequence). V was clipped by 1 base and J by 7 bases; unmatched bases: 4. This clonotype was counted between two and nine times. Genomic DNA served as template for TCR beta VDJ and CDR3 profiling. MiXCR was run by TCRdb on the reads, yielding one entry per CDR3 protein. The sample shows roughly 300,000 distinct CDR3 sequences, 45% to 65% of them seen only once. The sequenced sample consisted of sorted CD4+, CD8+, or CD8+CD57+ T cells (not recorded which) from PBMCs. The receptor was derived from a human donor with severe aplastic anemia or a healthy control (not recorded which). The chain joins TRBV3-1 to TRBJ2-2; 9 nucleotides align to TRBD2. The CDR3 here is CASSQGTSVIGELFF. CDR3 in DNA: TGTGCCAGCAGCCAAGGGACTAGCGTAATCGGGGAGCTGTTTTTT. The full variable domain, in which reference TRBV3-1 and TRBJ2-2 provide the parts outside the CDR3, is DTAVSQTPKYLVTQMGNDKSIKCEQNLGHDTMYWYKQDSKKFLKIMFSYNNKELIINETVPNRFSPKSPDKAHLNLHINSLELGDSAVYFCASSQGTSVIGELFFGEGSRLTVL.